A few counts support the clone carrying this TCR beta chain. Other DNA variants within this sample encode the same CDR3. Germline lookup yields CDR1 SGHVS and CDR2 FQNEAQ. Trimming shortened V by 2 bases and J by 2 bases, and 9 bases separated the two germline ends. CDR3 length equals 14 residues. This entry belongs to a study of cytomegalovirus exposure and HLA in healthy donors. A multiplex PCR was run with 60 Vbeta primers and 13 Jbeta primers. Here immunoSEQ multiplex PCR was the method, and the copy in TCRdb shows in-frame clones only, minus some. The table lists over 150,000 clones, around 81% of them singletons.

The source of this sequence is a woman aged 50 to 60 in good health and CMV-seronegative. The chain combines TRBV7-8 with TRBJ2-5; a weak D match, TRBD2 (6 bases). Sequencing used PBMCs. CDR3 bases: TGTGCCAGCAGCTTAATAGCGGTACAAGAGACCCAGTACTTC. Translating it yields CASSLIAVQETQYF.